The TCR beta chain described here comes from a study of shared clonotypes between healthy human individuals. Overall study findings and caveats: A reduction in generation probabilities was seen for non-shared clonotypes relative to those shared by all four donors.

The table came from immunoSEQ multiplex PCR; TCRdb's copy has only in-frame clones and leaves some out. Of around 300,000 clones listed, around nine tenths were seen once; the top ten hold 16%. V shed 5 bases and J shed 7 bases, with 9 bases lying between them. This CDR3 has 12 residues. Germline V CDR1 and CDR2: MNHEY, SMNVEV (reference sequence). A word on this clone: The target antigen is unknown.

The rearrangement joins TRBV27 to TRBJ1-5; D uncertain. The clonotype originates from a young man in good health. Sequencing was carried out using memory CD8+ T cells sorted from blood. The subset here: CD45RO+ cells pooled with CCR7-negative TemRA cells. The CDR3 sequence is CASSPTKQPQHF. Here the CDR3 DNA reads TGTGCCAGCAGTCCAACCAAGCAGCCCCAGCATTTT.